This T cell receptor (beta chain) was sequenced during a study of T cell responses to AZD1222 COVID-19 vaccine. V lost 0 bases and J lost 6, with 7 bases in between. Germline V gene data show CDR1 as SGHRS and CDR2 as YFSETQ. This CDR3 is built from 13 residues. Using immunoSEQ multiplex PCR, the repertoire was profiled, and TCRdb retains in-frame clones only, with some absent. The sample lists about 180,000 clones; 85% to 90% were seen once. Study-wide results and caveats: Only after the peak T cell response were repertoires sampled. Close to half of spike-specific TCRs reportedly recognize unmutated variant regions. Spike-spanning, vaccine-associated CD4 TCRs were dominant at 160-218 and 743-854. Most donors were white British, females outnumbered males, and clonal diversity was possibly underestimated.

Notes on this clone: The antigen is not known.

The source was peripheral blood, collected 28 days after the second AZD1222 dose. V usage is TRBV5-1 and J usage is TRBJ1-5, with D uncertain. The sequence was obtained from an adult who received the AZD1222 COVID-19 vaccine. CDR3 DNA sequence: TGCGCCAGCAGCTTGGATGGAGTTCAGCCCCAGCATTTT. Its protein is CASSLDGVQPQHF.